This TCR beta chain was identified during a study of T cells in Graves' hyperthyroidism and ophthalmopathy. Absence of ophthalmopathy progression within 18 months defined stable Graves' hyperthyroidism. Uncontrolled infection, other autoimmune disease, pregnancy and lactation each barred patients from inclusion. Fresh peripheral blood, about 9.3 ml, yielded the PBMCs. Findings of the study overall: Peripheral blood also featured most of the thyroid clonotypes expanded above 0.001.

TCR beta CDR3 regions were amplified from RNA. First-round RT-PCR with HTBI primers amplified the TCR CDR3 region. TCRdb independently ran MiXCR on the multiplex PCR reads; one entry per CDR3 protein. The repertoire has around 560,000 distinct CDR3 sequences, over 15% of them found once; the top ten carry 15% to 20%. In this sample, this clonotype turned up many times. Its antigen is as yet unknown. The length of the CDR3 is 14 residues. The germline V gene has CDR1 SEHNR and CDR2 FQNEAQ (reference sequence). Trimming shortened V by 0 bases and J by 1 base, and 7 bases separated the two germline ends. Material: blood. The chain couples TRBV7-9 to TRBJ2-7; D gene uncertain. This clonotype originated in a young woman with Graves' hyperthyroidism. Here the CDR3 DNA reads TGTGCCAGCAGCTTAGCGACGGTATCCTACGAGCAGTACTTC. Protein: CASSLATVSYEQYF.